Listed below are T cell receptor beta chains from one sample, sequenced in a study of cytomegalovirus exposure and HLA in healthy donors. The repertoire was sequenced with immunoSEQ multiplex PCR; TCRdb's copy has only in-frame clones and lacks some. Counted here are some 240,000 clones, more than 75% occurring once; the ten biggest clones make up around 4%. What was sequenced was PBMCs. The receptors were sampled from a male donor in good health and CMV-seronegative. The CDR3 runs from the conserved cysteine through the conserved F or W. Each record gives: J gene, D gene, clone size, V gene, CDR3 DNA, CDR3 protein. D genes are given only for firm matches. Clone size is shown for a subset of rows, as once, few, many or a class of expanded clone.

TRBJ2-7 | - | - | TRBV7-6 | TGTGCCAGCAGCTTAAATGCAGGATTCACCTACGAGCAGTACTTC | CASSLNAGFTYEQYF
TRBJ2-2 | - | - | TRBV30 | TGTGCCTGCCCGGAGGAGGGGTTAGGCACCGGGGAGCTGTTTTTT | CACPEEGLGTGELFF
TRBJ2-2 | TRBD2 | - | TRBV28 | TGTGCCAGCACCGGACTAGCGGGTAAAGGGGAGCTGTTTTTT | CASTGLAGKGELFF
TRBJ2-5 | TRBD1 | - | TRBV11-3 | TGTGCCAGCAGCATAGACAGGGACAAGGCCCAGTACTTC | CASSIDRDKAQYF
TRBJ2-5 | - | - | TRBV5-1 | TGCGCCAGCAGCCCTGGCATTTACCAAGAGACCCAGTACTTC | CASSPGIYQETQYF
TRBJ1-1 | - | once | TRBV28 | TGTGCCAGCAGTTTAGCAGCGGGGGGGGCCATGGAGTCTAGAGCTTTCTTT | CASSLAAGGAMESRAFF
TRBJ1-4 | TRBD1 | - | TRBV14 | TGTGCCAGCAGCCCGTACAGGGGTAATAATGAAAAACTGTTTTTT | CASSPYRGNNEKLFF
TRBJ2-7 | TRBD1 | - | TRBV15 | TGTGCCACCAGCAGCGGACAGGGATACGAGCAGTACTTC | CATSSGQGYEQYF
TRBJ2-5 | TRBD2 | - | TRBV4-2 | TGTGCCAGCAGCCAAGAATTGGGACTAGCGGGAGGAGAGACCCAGTACTTC | CASSQELGLAGGETQYF
TRBJ1-1 | - | - | TRBV6-6 | TGTGCCAGCAGCTTCGGGACTTCTGAAGCTTTCTTT | CASSFGTSEAFF
TRBJ2-5 | TRBD1 | - | TRBV9 | TGTGCCAGCAGCCCATGGGACAGCCAAGAGACCCAGTACTTC | CASSPWDSQETQYF
TRBJ1-5 | TRBD1 | - | TRBV11-3 | TGTGCCAGCAGCTTCGGACAGGGGAACAATCAGCCCCAGCATTTT | CASSFGQGNNQPQHF
TRBJ2-2 | TRBD1 | - | TRBV5-4 | TGTGCCAGCAGCTCTCATCGCGGACAGGGGAACACCGGGGAGCTGTTTTTT | CASSSHRGQGNTGELFF
TRBJ1-5 | - | - | TRBV5-6 | TGTGCCAGCAGCTTGGCAGAGGGCGGGAATCAGCCCCAGCATTTT | CASSLAEGGNQPQHF
TRBJ1-4 | - | once | TRBV4-1 | TGCGCCAGCAGCCCAGGGGAGACTAATGAAAAACTGTTTTTT | CASSPGETNEKLFF
TRBJ2-4 | - | - | TRBV27 | TGTGCCAGCAGTTTGGGGGGTTGGGCCAAAAACATTCAGTACTTC | CASSLGGWAKNIQYF
TRBJ2-7 | - | - | TRBV4-1 | TGCGCCAGCAGCCAAGCTGCCGGGACATCACCCTACGAGCAGTACTTC | CASSQAAGTSPYEQYF
TRBJ2-7 | - | once | TRBV7-8 | TGTGCCAGCAGCTTTGGCAGGGGGGTATTCGAGCAGTACTTC | CASSFGRGVFEQYF
TRBJ2-3 | - | - | TRBV11-2 | TGTGCCAGCAGCTTAGTGGGACTCCTCCTAGATACGCAGTATTTT | CASSLVGLLLDTQYF
TRBJ2-3 | - | - | TRBV19 | TGTGCCAGTGCTTGGACAAATACGCAGTATTTT | CASAWTNTQYF
TRBJ2-4 | TRBD1 | - | TRBV2 | TGTGCCAGCAGTTTAATCATCTGGGACAGGGGGAGGGCCAAAAACATTCAGTACTTC | CASSLIIWDRGRAKNIQYF
TRBJ2-1 | TRBD1 | - | TRBV11-2 | TGTGCCAGCAGCCGAGACAGGGGCTCATACAATGAGCAGTTCTTC | CASSRDRGSYNEQFF
TRBJ2-7 | - | - | TRBV15 | TGTGCCACCAGCAGAGATCTCGTCAGGGCCTACGAGCAGTACTTC | CATSRDLVRAYEQYF
TRBJ2-7 | - | - | TRBV5-4 | TGTGCCAGCAGCTTGGGTGGGGGGGGCGAAGGTTACGAGCAGTACTTC | CASSLGGGGEGYEQYF
TRBJ2-3 | TRBD1 | - | TRBV7-8 | TGTGCCAGCAGCCTGTCGTCCGGGACAGGGGAGCTAGCGGACACAGATACGCAGTATTTT | CASSLSSGTGELADTDTQYF
TRBJ1-2 | - | - | TRBV2 | TGTGCCAGCACCCGACAGATCTCCTATGGCTACACCTTC | CASTRQISYGYTF
TRBJ2-2 | TRBD2 | - | TRBV7-9 | TGTGCCAGCAGCGGGAGCGGGAGGGCGAACACCGGGGAGCTGTTTTTT | CASSGSGRANTGELFF
TRBJ2-7 | - | - | TRBV2 | TGTGCCAGCAGGAGGAACGAGCAGTACTTC | CASRRNEQYF
TRBJ2-5 | - | - | TRBV10-2 | TGCGCCAGCAGGTGGACAGAAGAGACCCAGTACTTC | CASRWTEETQYF
TRBJ2-2 | TRBD2 | - | TRBV7-7 | TGTGCTAGCAGCTCGGGACTAGCGGGGAGATACACCGGGGAGCTGTTTTTT | CASSSGLAGRYTGELFF
TRBJ2-7 | TRBD1 | - | TRBV19 | TGTGCCAGTAGTATCGACAGGGACCACGAGCAGTACTTC | CASSIDRDHEQYF
TRBJ2-1 | TRBD2 | - | TRBV5-1 | TGCGCCAGCAGCTTGTCTGGCGGGGGATACAATGAGCAGTTCTTC | CASSLSGGGYNEQFF
TRBJ1-2 | - | - | TRBV2 | TGTGCCAGCTGCGGCGAGTTCTTGTACACCTTC | CASCGEFLYTF
TRBJ2-7 | TRBD1 | - | TRBV18 | TGTGCCAGCTCACCACCGACAGGGGACGAGCAGTACTTC | CASSPPTGDEQYF
TRBJ2-2 | - | - | TRBV10-1 | TGCGCCAGCAGTGACGCGGGGACCTCGAACACCGGGGAGCTGTTTTTT | CASSDAGTSNTGELFF
TRBJ2-7 | TRBD1 | - | TRBV5-1 | TGCGCCAGCAGCATTAACAGGGGGCTCCCCTACGAGCAGTACTTC | CASSINRGLPYEQYF
TRBJ1-5 | - | few | TRBV6-5 | TGTGCCAGCAGCCCGACAGGCGCTAGACAGCCCCAGCATTTT | CASSPTGARQPQHF
TRBJ1-4 | TRBD1 | - | TRBV29-1 | TGCAGCGTTTCGGACAGGACTAATGAAAAACTGTTTTTT | CSVSDRTNEKLFF
TRBJ2-1 | TRBD2 | - | TRBV19 | TGTGCCAGTAGTCGAGGGACTACTCCATACAATGAGCAGTTCTTC | CASSRGTTPYNEQFF
TRBJ2-3 | TRBD2 | - | TRBV6-6 | TGTGCCAGCAGTTACCCACTAGCGGGAGAGGCAGATACGCAGTATTTT | CASSYPLAGEADTQYF
TRBJ1-4 | TRBD1 | few | TRBV30 | TGTGCCTGGAGTACAGGGGGTGATGAAAAACTGTTTTTT | CAWSTGGDEKLFF
TRBJ1-4 | - | - | TRBV28 | TGTGCCACTACCACCCGGGGTGAAAAACTGTTTTTT | CATTTRGEKLFF
TRBJ2-6 | - | once | TRBV30 | TGTGCCTGGAGTAGCTCCCCGATTGGGGCCAACGTCCTGACTTTC | CAWSSSPIGANVLTF
TRBJ1-5 | TRBD1 | - | TRBV7-2 | TGTGCCAGCAGCTCTCCGGGACAGGGCCATCAGCCCCAGCATTTT | CASSSPGQGHQPQHF
TRBJ1-1 | TRBD1 | - | TRBV13 | TGTGCCAGCAGCCCGGGGACAGGCTTCACTGAAGCTTTCTTT | CASSPGTGFTEAFF
TRBJ2-4 | - | - | TRBV2 | TGTGCCAGCAGTGAAGCGAAAGAGGGCCAAAACATTCAGTACTTC | CASSEAKEGQNIQYF
TRBJ2-3 | - | - | TRBV27 | TGTGCCAGCAGAGGAGAGATTGCAGATACGCAGTATTTT | CASRGEIADTQYF
TRBJ2-1 | TRBD1 | - | TRBV9 | TGTGCCAGCAGCGTAGTCGCCGGGACAGTCTACAATGAGCAGTTCTTC | CASSVVAGTVYNEQFF
TRBJ2-6 | - | - | TRBV4-1 | TGCGCCAGCAGCCTTCGACTAGAGATTAGCTCTGGGGCCAACGTCCTGACTTTC | CASSLRLEISSGANVLTF
TRBJ1-2 | - | - | TRBV9 | TGTGCCAGCAGCGTAGCTGGACAGTTCTATGGCTACACCTTC | CASSVAGQFYGYTF
TRBJ1-1 | TRBD1 | - | TRBV5-6 | TGTGCCAGCAGCTTGGAGGGGGCAGCTTTCTTT | CASSLEGAAFF
TRBJ1-1 | - | few | TRBV5-6 | TGTGCCAGCAGCTTCAGACAGGCCCTCAACACTGAAGCTTTCTTT | CASSFRQALNTEAFF
TRBJ2-7 | - | - | TRBV21-1 | TGTGCCAGCAGCAACCAAGGGACAGGGGGCTACGAGCAGTACTTC | CASSNQGTGGYEQYF
TRBJ2-6 | - | many | TRBV4-2 | TGTGCCAGCAGCCAAGCAGGGTCTGGGGCCAACGTCCTGACTTTC | CASSQAGSGANVLTF
TRBJ1-5 | TRBD1 | - | TRBV7-9 | TGTTCCAGCAGTCCCAGGGCAGGGGGATGGCCCCAGCATTTT | CSSSPRAGGWPQHF